This TCR beta chain stems from a study of response to subunit inactivated influenza vaccine. TCRdb ran MiXCR on the RT-PCR reads and lists one entry per CDR3 protein. The sample includes around 540,000 distinct CDR3 sequences, roughly 10% of them seen just once. This clonotype was seen more than once but under ten times. The sequences come from PBMCs from blood, collected on the day of vaccination. This clonotype was obtained from a man in his forties or fifties who received an inactivated influenza vaccine.

CDR3 nucleotide sequence: TGTGCCAGCAGCCATAGCTTTATGGACAGGCGCAACACTGAAGCTTTCTTT. This codes for CASSHSFMDRRNTEAFF. The chain links TRBV6-1 to TRBJ1-1; the match to TRBD1 covers 7 bases. V was clipped by 6 bases and J by 2 bases; unmatched bases: 15. CDR3 size: 17 residues. Germline assignment: CDR1 MNHNS and CDR2 SASEGT.